A single sample is the source of the 2 T cell receptor beta chains below, sequenced in a study of blood T cell repertoires in COVID-19. The table came from immunoSEQ multiplex PCR; TCRdb's copy has only in-frame clones and leaves some out. Of some 80,000 clones listed, about 70% were seen once; the top ten hold around 21%. The sequencing input was peripheral blood. These receptors came from an elderly woman with active or convalescent COVID-19.

This chain uses TRBV12-3 or TRBV12-4 with TRBJ1-1, with D hard to call. Deletions cut 2 bases from V and 11 bases from J, with 9 bases between. The CDR3 is made up of 11 amino acids. The CDR3 nucleotides read TGTGCCAGCAGTTTATCAGCGCGGGCTTTCTTT. Translating gives CASSLSARAFF.

The rearrangement uses TRBV5-1 and TRBJ2-2; 9 nucleotides align to TRBD2. The CDR3 length is 17 residues. In germline, CDR1 is SGHRS, CDR2 YFSETQ. J gave up 0 bases and V 4 bases, and 7 bases lay outside the gene matches. The CDR3 loop is CASSHKTSGSNTGELFF. CDR3 DNA: TGCGCCAGCAGCCACAAGACTAGCGGCTCGAACACCGGGGAGCTGTTTTTT.